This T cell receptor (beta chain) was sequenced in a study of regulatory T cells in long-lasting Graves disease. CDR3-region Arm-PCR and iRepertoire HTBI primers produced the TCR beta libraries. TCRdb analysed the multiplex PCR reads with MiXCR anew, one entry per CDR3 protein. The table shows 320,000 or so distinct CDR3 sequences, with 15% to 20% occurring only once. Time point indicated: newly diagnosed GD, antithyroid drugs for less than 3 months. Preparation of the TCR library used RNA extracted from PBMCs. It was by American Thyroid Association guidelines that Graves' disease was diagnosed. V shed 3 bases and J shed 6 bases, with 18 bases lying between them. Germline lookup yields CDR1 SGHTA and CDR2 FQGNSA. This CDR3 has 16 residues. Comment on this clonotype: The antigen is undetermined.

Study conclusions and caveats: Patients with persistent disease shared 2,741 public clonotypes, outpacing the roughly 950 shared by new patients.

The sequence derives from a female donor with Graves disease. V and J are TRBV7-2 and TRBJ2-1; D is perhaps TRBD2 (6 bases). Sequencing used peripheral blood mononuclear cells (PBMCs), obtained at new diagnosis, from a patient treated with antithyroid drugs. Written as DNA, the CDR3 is TGTGCCAGCAGCTTGTTGGGGACTCCTTTGGGCAATGAGCAGTTCTTC. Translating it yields CASSLLGTPLGNEQFF.